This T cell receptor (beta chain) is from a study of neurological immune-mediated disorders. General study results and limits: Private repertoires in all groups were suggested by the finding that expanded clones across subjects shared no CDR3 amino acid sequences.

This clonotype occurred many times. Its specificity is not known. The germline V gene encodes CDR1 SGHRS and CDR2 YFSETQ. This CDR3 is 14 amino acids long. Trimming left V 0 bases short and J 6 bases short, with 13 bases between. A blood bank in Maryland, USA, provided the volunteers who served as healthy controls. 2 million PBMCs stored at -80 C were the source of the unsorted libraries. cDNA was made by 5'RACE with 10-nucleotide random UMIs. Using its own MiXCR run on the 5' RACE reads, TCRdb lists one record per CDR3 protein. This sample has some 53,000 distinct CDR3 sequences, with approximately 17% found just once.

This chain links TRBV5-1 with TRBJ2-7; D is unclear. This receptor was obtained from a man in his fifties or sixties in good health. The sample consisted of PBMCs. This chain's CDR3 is CASSLVPSPGEQYF. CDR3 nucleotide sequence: TGCGCCAGCAGCTTGGTCCCTTCACCGGGCGAGCAGTACTTC.